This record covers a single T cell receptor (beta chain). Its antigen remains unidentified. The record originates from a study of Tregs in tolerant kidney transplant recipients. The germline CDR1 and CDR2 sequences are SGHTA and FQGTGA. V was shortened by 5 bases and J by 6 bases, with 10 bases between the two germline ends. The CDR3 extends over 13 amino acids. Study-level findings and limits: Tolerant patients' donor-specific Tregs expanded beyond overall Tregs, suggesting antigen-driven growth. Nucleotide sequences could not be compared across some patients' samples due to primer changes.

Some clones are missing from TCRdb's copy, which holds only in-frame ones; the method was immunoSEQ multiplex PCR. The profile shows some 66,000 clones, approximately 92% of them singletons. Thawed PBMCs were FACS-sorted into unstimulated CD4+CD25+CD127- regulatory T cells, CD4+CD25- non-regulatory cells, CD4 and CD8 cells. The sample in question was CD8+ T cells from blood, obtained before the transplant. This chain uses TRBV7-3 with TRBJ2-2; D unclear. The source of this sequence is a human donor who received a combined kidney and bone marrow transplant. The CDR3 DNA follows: TGTGCCAGCAGCGAACGAGGCTCCGGGGAGCTGTTTTTT. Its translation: CASSERGSGELFF.